The following is a T cell receptor beta chain sequence with its context. Antigen specificity is unknown. The sample comes from a study of shared clonotypes between healthy human individuals. The study, taken as a whole, reports: Four donors had 4% to 6.5% of their naive CD4 clonotypes in common.

The CDR3 is 14 amino acids. V lost 6 bases, J lost 0 bases, and 8 bases lay in between. CDR1 is KGHSH and CDR2 is LQKENI in the germline V gene. TCRdb keeps only in-frame clones here, not all; method: immunoSEQ multiplex PCR. Here the sample spans just over 2,000,000 clones, roughly 94% being singletons. Healthy adults negative for HIV, lacking recent acute infections or vaccinations, served as donors. The receptor's source is a man aged 18 to 30 in good health. The specimen sequenced was naive CD4+ T cells sorted from blood. Subset here: CD45RA+ positively selected. The chain is built from TRBV18 and TRBJ2-2; D ambiguous. The CDR3 reads CASSEHTNTGELFF. CDR3 DNA sequence: TGTGCCAGCTCGGAACATACGAACACCGGGGAGCTGTTTTTT.